This T cell receptor (beta chain) appears in the sequencing data of a study of blood T cell repertoires in COVID-19. Study context: Specimens from acute and convalescent COVID-19 originated in the United States, Italy and Spain.

The germline V and J ends were trimmed by 2 bases and 0 bases, with 14 bases remaining between them. The germline CDR1 and CDR2 sequences are SGHTA and FQGNSA. This CDR3 has 16 residues. In the authors' workflow: Scientists estimated how many nucleated cells there were by amplifying reference gene primers. Clones were read by immunoSEQ multiplex PCR, and TCRdb kept only the in-frame ones, dropping some. From that table come the V and J calls and clone size; the DNA was used to work out D and trimming. The sample records 210,000 or so clones, around 85% being singletons. Material: peripheral blood. The sequence was obtained from a man in his fifties with COVID-19, enrolled during active disease. The rearrangement links TRBV7-2 to TRBJ2-7; tentative D call: TRBD2 (7 bases). The CDR3 sequence: CASSLWAGASSYEQYF. The CDR3 nucleotides read TGTGCCAGCAGCTTATGGGCGGGGGCCTCCTCCTACGAGCAGTACTTC.